These T cell receptor beta chains were read from a single sample in a study of beta chain features in type 1 diabetes. Produced via immunoSEQ multiplex PCR; TCRdb's table is partial and in-frame only. The table records 250,000 to 400,000 clones, roughly 15% of them present only once. What was sequenced was central memory CD4+ T cells from blood. The origin of the receptors is a man in his thirties or forties in good health. CDR3s include the opening cysteine and the closing phenylalanine or tryptophan. The D gene is left open where the match is weak. Clone size appears in some rows only: once, few, many, or a class for an expanded clone.

d_gene,abundance,j_gene,v_gene,len,CDR3aa,CDR3nt
.,few,TRBJ1-1,TRBV11-2,13,CASSRGEYTEAFF,TGTGCCAGCAGCCGCGGGGAATACACTGAAGCTTTCTTT
TRBD2,.,TRBJ2-3,TRBV5-4,19,CASSFGLAGAAGVTDTQYF,TGTGCCAGCAGCTTCGGACTAGCGGGAGCCGCAGGGGTAACAGATACGCAGTATTTT
.,.,TRBJ2-5,TRBV5-1,14,CASSTAASQETQYF,TGCGCCAGCAGTACCGCGGCTAGCCAAGAGACCCAGTACTTC
TRBD1,once,TRBJ1-2,TRBV28,11,CATGTGLGYTF,TGTGCCACCGGGACAGGGCTTGGCTACACCTTC
TRBD2,.,TRBJ2-2,TRBV7-2,16,CASSSRGGRNTGELFF,TGTGCCAGCAGCTCTCGGGGGGGTAGGAACACCGGGGAGCTGTTTTTT
TRBD2,.,TRBJ2-3,TRBV9,15,CASSATSGFTDTQYF,TGTGCCAGCAGCGCGACTAGCGGCTTCACAGATACGCAGTATTTT
TRBD2,many,TRBJ2-1,TRBV5-1,16,CASSLAGSGGIDEQFF,TGCGCCAGCAGCTTGGCCGGTAGCGGGGGGATCGATGAGCAGTTCTTC
.,.,TRBJ2-1,TRBV5-8,15,CASSPADRSYNEQFF,TGTGCCAGCAGCCCAGCGGACCGCTCCTACAATGAGCAGTTCTTC
.,few,TRBJ2-1,TRBV9,12,CASSIRGREQFF,TGTGCCAGCAGCATCAGGGGTCGTGAGCAGTTCTTC
.,.,TRBJ1-6,TRBV2,13,CASRRAEASPLHF,TGTGCCAGCAGACGGGCAGAAGCTTCACCCCTCCACTTT
.,few,TRBJ2-5,TRBV7-9,13,CASTLAGRETQYF,TGTGCCAGCACCCTAGCTGGCCGAGAGACCCAGTACTTC
.,few,TRBJ1-1,TRBV7-3,13,CASSFSWDTEAFF,TGTGCCAGCAGCTTCTCCTGGGACACTGAAGCTTTCTTT
TRBD1,.,TRBJ2-5,TRBV27,15,CASSSGTGGRETQYF,TGTGCCAGCAGCTCCGGGACAGGGGGCCGGGAGACCCAGTACTTC
.,.,TRBJ1-1,TRBV19,14,CASNPGQVRAEAFF,TGTGCCAGTAACCCAGGTCAGGTACGGGCTGAAGCTTTCTTT
.,.,TRBJ2-2,TRBV19,16,CASSHALGQNTGELFF,TGTGCCAGTAGCCACGCGTTGGGACAGAACACCGGGGAGCTGTTTTTT
TRBD2,.,TRBJ2-1,TRBV12-5,15,CASGLVLGTRNEQFF,TGTGCTAGTGGTTTGGTACTGGGGACTAGAAATGAGCAGTTCTTC
TRBD1,few,TRBJ2-2,TRBV6-5,14,CASRMTGYTGELFF,TGTGCCAGCAGGATGACAGGGTACACCGGGGAGCTGTTTTTT
TRBD2,.,TRBJ2-2,TRBV6-5,15,CASSLTSGGTGELFF,TGTGCCAGCAGTTTGACTAGCGGGGGTACCGGGGAGCTGTTTTTT
.,.,TRBJ2-1,TRBV5-6,12,CASSLRDLEQFF,TGTGCCAGCAGCTTACGGGACCTTGAGCAGTTCTTC
TRBD1,few,TRBJ1-1,TRBV5-1,12,CASSSGGTEAFF,TGCGCCAGCAGCTCAGGGGGCACTGAAGCTTTCTTT
TRBD1,.,TRBJ2-1,TRBV10-3,19,CAISESPGQGPSSYNEQFF,TGTGCCATCAGTGAGTCGCCCGGACAGGGGCCCAGCTCCTACAATGAGCAGTTCTTC
.,many,TRBJ1-5,TRBV21-1,12,CASSVHNQPQHF,TGTGCCAGCAGCGTTCATAATCAGCCCCAGCATTTT
.,.,TRBJ2-2,TRBV7-2,17,CASSLFPLTASTGELFF,TGTGCCAGCAGCTTATTCCCCCTCACAGCGAGCACCGGGGAGCTGTTTTTT
.,few,TRBJ2-3,TRBV4-3,13,CASSPNFGDTQYF,TGCGCCAGCAGCCCTAACTTTGGAGATACGCAGTATTTT
TRBD1,.,TRBJ1-6,TRBV11-2,14,CASSLRTGGSPLHF,TGTGCCAGCAGCTTAAGGACAGGGGGTTCACCCCTCCACTTT
TRBD1,.,TRBJ1-6,TRBV2,14,CASSVGSRGSPLHF,TGTGCCAGCAGTGTTGGCTCCAGGGGGTCACCCCTCCACTTT
.,.,TRBJ1-1,TRBV7-2,15,CASSLAVTMNTEAFF,TGTGCCAGCAGCTTAGCGGTCACGATGAACACTGAAGCTTTCTTT
.,many,TRBJ2-7,TRBV18,14,CASSPPAGSYEQYF,TGTGCCAGCTCACCACCGGCCGGATCCTACGAGCAGTACTTC
.,.,TRBJ1-3,TRBV7-2,15,CASSLDRNRGNTIYF,TGTGCCAGCAGCTTAGATAGGAATCGAGGAAACACCATATATTTT
.,.,TRBJ2-7,TRBV5-4,15,CASSRRGSTGNEQYF,TGTGCCAGCAGCCGGAGGGGATCGACAGGGAACGAGCAGTACTTC
.,.,TRBJ2-7,TRBV6-5,12,CASSPGRYEQYF,TGTGCCAGCAGTCCTGGACGGTACGAGCAGTACTTC
.,.,TRBJ2-3,TRBV2,10,CASSEGRWNF,TGTGCCAGCAGTGAAGGGCGGTGGAATTTT
.,.,TRBJ1-6,TRBV25-1,13,CASSAGINSPLHF,TGTGCCAGCAGTGCGGGAATTAATTCACCCCTCCACTTT
.,few,TRBJ2-5,TRBV2,16,CASSDDQRPGSETQYF,TGTGCCAGCAGTGACGACCAGAGACCCGGTTCCGAGACCCAGTACTTC
.,.,TRBJ2-2,TRBV5-6,13,CAGGELPDGELFF,TGTGCCGGCGGGGAGTTACCTGACGGGGAGCTGTTTTTT
.,.,TRBJ2-4,TRBV6-1,15,CASNGGLGSKNIQYF,TGTGCCAGCAACGGAGGGTTGGGATCCAAAAACATTCAGTACTTC
TRBD2,few,TRBJ2-3,TRBV27,16,CASSFSSGRGTDTQYF,TGTGCCAGCAGTTTCTCCAGCGGGAGGGGCACAGATACGCAGTATTTT
.,few,TRBJ1-5,TRBV7-2,14,CANGMGRTHQPQHF,TGTGCCAACGGTATGGGCAGAACTCATCAGCCCCAGCATTTT
.,few,TRBJ2-3,TRBV7-3,13,CASSLGGSDTQYF,TGTGCCAGCAGCTTAGGAGGGTCAGATACGCAGTATTTT
.,.,TRBJ1-5,TRBV19,14,CASSMQGFRQPQHF,TGTGCCAGTAGTATGCAAGGGTTTAGGCAGCCCCAGCATTTT
.,few,TRBJ1-1,TRBV5-6,16,CASSLLGIGGGTEAFF,TGTGCCAGCAGCTTGTTAGGGATCGGGGGTGGGACTGAAGCTTTCTTT
.,few,TRBJ2-7,TRBV7-9,15,CASSLGAQGSYEQYF,TGTGCCAGCAGCTTAGGGGCACAGGGATCCTACGAGCAGTACTTC
.,.,TRBJ1-4,TRBV4-1,14,CASSQSREGEKLFF,TGCGCCAGCAGCCAATCCAGGGAGGGGGAAAAACTGTTTTTT